This T cell receptor (beta chain) was captured in a study of cytomegalovirus exposure and HLA in healthy donors. 13 Jbeta primers and 60 Vbeta primers were used for the PCR. The method was immunoSEQ multiplex PCR; TCRdb's version includes in-frame clones alone and lacks a portion of them. The profile shows some 170,000 clones, roughly four fifths of them singletons. This TCR was recovered from a woman aged 50 to 60 in good health and CMV-seronegative. The material sequenced was PBMCs.

CDR3 region: CASSPGGLAGGADTQYF. CDR3 nucleotides: TGTGCCAGCAGCCCCGGCGGTCTAGCGGGAGGGGCAGATACGCAGTATTTT. The chain uses TRBV5-4 and TRBJ2-3, with 12 nucleotides matching TRBD2. Per the germline V gene, CDR1 is SGHNT and CDR2 is YYREEE (reference sequence). The junction had 10 bases not matched to a gene; V was cut back by 4 bases and J by 4 bases. The CDR3 spans 17 residues.